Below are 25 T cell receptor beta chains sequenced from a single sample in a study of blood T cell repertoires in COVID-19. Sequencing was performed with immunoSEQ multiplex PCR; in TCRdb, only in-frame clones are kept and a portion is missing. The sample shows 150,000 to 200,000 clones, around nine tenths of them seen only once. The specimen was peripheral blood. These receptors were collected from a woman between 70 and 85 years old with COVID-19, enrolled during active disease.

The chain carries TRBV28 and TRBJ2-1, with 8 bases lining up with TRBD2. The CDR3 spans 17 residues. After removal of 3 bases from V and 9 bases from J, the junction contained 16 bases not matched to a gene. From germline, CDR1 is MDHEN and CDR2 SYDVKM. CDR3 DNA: TGTGCCAGCAGTTTTTTTCGGGGTAGCGGGAATGCCGGTGAGCAGTTCTTC. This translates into CASSFFRGSGNAGEQFF.

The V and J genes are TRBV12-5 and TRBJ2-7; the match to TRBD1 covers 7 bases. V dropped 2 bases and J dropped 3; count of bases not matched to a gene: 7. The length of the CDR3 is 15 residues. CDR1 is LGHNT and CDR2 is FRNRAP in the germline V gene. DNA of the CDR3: TGTGCTAGTGGTTTGTATCGGACAGGTGGCTACGAGCAGTACTTC. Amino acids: CASGLYRTGGYEQYF.

This CDR3 is CASSQRRNTGELFF. For the CDR3, the DNA is TGCGCCAGCAGCCAGCGGCGGAACACCGGGGAGCTGTTTTTT. This chain joins TRBV4-1 and TRBJ2-2; D ambiguous. There are 14 residues in the CDR3. V gave up 3 bases and J gave up 1 base, with 6 bases separating them. Germline loops: CDR1 MGHRA, CDR2 YSYEKL.

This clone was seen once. CDR3 nucleotide sequence: TGTGCCAGCAAAAGTAGTTCAACTAATGAAAAACTGTTTTTT. Amino acid sequence: CASKSSSTNEKLFF. V is TRBV2 and J is TRBJ1-4; D not resolved. CDR3 length: 14 amino acids. V gave up 7 bases and J gave up 0 bases, with 9 bases separating them. Germline CDR1 is SNHLY and CDR2 is FYNNEI. The full variable domain, its missing parts supplied by reference TRBV2 and TRBJ1-4, is EPEVTQTPSHQVTQMGQEVILRCVPISNHLYFYWYRQILGQKVEFLVSFYNNEISEKSEIFDDQFSVERPDGSNFTLKIRSTKLEDSAMYFCASKSSSTNEKLFFGSGTQLSVL.

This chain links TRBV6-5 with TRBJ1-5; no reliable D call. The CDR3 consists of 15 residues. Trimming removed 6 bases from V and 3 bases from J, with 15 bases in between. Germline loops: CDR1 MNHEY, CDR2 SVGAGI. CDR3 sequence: CASSGNPGFNQPQHF. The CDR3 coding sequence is TGTGCCAGCAGCGGTAATCCTGGTTTCAATCAGCCCCAGCATTTT.

CDR3 nucleotides: TGTGCCAGTAGTGCGGGACCCGGGGCTGAAGCTTTCTTT. Protein product: CASSAGPGAEAFF. V gene TRBV19 combines with J gene TRBJ1-1; possible D gene TRBD1, 5 bases. The length of the CDR3 is 13 residues. V lost 5 bases and J lost 6, with 13 bases in between. Germline CDR1 LNHDA, CDR2 SQIVND (reference sequence).

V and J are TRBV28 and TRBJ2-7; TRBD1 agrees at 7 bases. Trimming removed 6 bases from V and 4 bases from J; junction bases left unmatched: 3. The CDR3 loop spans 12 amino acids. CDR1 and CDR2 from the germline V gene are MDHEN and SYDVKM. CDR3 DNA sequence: TGTGCCAGCAGGGTGACAGGGTACGAGCAGTACTTC. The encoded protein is CASRVTGYEQYF.

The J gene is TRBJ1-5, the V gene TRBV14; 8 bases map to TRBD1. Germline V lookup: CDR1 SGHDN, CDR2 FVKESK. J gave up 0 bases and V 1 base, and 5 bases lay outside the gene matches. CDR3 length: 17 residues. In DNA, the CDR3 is TGTGCCAGCAGCCAAGGGGACAGGAACATTAGCAATCAGCCCCAGCATTTT. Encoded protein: CASSQGDRNISNQPQHF. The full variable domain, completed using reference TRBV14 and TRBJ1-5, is EAGVTQFPSHSVIEKGQTVTLRCDPISGHDNLYWYRRVMGKEIKFLLHFVKESKQDESGMPNNRFLAERTGGTYSTLKVQPAELEDSGVYFCASSQGDRNISNQPQHFGDGTRLSIL.

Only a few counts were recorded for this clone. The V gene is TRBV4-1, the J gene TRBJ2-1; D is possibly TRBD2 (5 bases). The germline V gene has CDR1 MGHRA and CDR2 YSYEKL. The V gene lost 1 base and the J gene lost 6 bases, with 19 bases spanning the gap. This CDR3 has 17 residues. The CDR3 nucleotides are TGCGCCAGCAGCCAAGGGGGAGCGCTTCCTGATCCCAATGAGCAGTTCTTC. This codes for CASSQGGALPDPNEQFF.

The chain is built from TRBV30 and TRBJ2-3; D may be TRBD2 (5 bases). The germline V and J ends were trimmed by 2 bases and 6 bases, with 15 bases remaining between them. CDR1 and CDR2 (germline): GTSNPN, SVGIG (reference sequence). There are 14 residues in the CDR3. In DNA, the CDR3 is TGTGCCTGGAGTCGAAACGGACTGGCGGATACGCAGTATTTT. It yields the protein CAWSRNGLADTQYF.

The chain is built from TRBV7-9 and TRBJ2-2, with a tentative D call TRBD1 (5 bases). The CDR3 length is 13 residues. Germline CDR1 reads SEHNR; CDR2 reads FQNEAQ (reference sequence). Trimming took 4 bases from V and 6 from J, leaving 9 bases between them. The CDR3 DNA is TGTGCCAGCAGCTCGGACATTCCCGGGGAGCTGTTTTTT. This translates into CASSSDIPGELFF. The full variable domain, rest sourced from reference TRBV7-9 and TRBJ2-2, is DTGVSQNPRHKITKRGQNVTFRCDPISEHNRLYWYRQTLGQGPEFLTYFQNEAQLEKSRLLSDRFSAERPKGSFSTLEIQRTEQGDSAMYLCASSSDIPGELFFGEGSRLTVL.

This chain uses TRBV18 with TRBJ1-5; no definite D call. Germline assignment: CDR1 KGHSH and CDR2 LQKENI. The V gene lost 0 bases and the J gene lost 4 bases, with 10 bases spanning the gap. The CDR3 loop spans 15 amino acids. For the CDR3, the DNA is TGTGCCAGCTCACCACCCTCGGTCGGGAATCAGCCCCAGCATTTT. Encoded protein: CASSPPSVGNQPQHF.

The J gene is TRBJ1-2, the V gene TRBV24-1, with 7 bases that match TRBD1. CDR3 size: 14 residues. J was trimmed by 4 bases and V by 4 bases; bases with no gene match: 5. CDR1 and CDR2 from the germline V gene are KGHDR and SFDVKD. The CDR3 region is CATSDSGQPYGYTF. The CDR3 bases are TGTGCCACCAGTGACTCGGGACAGCCCTATGGCTACACCTTC.

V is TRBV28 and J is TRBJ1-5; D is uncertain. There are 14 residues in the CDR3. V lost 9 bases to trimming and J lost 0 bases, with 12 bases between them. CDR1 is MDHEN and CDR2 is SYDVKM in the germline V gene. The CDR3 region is CASKSTTSNQPQHF. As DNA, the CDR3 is TGTGCCAGTAAATCTACCACTAGCAATCAGCCCCAGCATTTT.

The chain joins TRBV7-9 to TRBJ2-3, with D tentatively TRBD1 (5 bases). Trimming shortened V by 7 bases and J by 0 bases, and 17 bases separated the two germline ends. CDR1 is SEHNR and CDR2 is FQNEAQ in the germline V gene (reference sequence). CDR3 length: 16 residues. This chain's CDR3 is CASISLQGSSTDTQYF. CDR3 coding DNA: TGTGCCAGCATCTCCCTCCAGGGATCTAGCACAGATACGCAGTATTTT.

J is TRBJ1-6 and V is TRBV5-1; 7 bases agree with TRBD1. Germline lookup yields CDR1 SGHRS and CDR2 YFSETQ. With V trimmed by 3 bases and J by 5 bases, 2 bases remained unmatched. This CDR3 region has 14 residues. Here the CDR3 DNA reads TGCGCCAGCAGCTCCGGGACAGATAATTCACCCCTCCACTTT. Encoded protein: CASSSGTDNSPLHF.

CDR3 in DNA: TGTGCCAGCAGTTTCTCTACAGGGGGAGGCTATGGCTACACCTTC. It codes for CASSFSTGGGYGYTF. This chain joins TRBV28 and TRBJ1-2; 8 nucleotides align to TRBD1. From germline, CDR1 is MDHEN and CDR2 SYDVKM. The CDR3 has 15 residues. The V gene end was trimmed by 3 bases and the J gene end by 4 bases; junction bases not matched to a gene: 7.

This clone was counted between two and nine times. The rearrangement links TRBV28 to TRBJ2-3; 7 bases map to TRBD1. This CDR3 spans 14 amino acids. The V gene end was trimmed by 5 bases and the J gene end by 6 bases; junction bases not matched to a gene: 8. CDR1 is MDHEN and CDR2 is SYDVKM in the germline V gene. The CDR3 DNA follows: TGTGCCAGCAGTACCGACAGGGTCTCTGATACGCAGTATTTT. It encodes CASSTDRVSDTQYF.

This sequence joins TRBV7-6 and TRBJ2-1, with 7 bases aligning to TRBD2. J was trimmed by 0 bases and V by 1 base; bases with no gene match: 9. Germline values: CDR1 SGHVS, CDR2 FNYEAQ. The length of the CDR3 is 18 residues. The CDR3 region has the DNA TGTGCCAGCAGCTTAGATTTTAGCGGGTCCAGCTCCTACAATGAGCAGTTCTTC. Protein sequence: CASSLDFSGSSSYNEQFF.

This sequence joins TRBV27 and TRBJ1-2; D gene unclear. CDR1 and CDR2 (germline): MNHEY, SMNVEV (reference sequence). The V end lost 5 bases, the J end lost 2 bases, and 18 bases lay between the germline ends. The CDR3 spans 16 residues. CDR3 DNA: TGTGCCAGCAGTCCCCCGGGGAGAGGATCCAACTATGGCTACACCTTC. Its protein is CASSPPGRGSNYGYTF.

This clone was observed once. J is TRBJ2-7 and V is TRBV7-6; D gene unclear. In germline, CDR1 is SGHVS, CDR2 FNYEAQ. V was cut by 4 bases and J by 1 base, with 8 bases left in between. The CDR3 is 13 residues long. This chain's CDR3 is CASSSSQSYEQYF. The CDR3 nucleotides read TGTGCCAGCAGCTCTTCCCAGTCCTACGAGCAGTACTTC.

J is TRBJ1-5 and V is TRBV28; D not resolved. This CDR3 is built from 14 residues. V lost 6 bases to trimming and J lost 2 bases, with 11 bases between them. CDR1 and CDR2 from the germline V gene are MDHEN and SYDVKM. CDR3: CASSPSLGNQPQHF. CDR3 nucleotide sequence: TGTGCCAGCAGCCCCTCCCTCGGCAATCAGCCCCAGCATTTT.

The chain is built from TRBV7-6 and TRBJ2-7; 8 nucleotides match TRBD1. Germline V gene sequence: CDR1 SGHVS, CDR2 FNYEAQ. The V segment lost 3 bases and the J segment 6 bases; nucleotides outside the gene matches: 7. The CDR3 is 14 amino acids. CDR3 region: CASSLTGERGEQYF. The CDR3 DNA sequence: TGTGCCAGCAGCTTGACAGGGGAGAGGGGCGAGCAGTACTTC.

In DNA, the CDR3 is TGTGCCAGCATCCCACGGGACAGGGGGCTTAATGAGCAGTTCTTC. The encoded protein is CASIPRDRGLNEQFF. This rearrangement joins TRBV2 to TRBJ2-1, with TRBD1 matching 12 bases. Trimming cost V 7 bases and J 7 bases; bases outside gene matches: 8. Germline-derived CDR1 and CDR2 are SNHLY and FYNNEI. There are 15 residues in the CDR3.

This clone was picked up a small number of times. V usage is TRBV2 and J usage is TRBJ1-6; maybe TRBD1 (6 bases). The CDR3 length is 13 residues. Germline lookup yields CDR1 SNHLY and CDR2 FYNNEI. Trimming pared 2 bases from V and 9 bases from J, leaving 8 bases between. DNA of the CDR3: TGTGCCAGCAGTGAACGGGGGGCTTCACCCCTCCACTTT. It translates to CASSERGASPLHF.